A selection of T cell receptor beta chains follows, all from one sample in a study of cytomegalovirus exposure and HLA in healthy donors. The method was immunoSEQ multiplex PCR; TCRdb's version includes in-frame clones alone and lacks a portion of them. The repertoire holds around 99,000 clones, around four fifths seen once, with 6.5% to 8.5% in the top ten. The sequenced material came from PBMCs. These receptors all stem from a woman in her forties or fifties in good health and CMV-seropositive. Both conserved end residues are part of each CDR3.

length: 14
J: TRBJ2-1
V: TRBV11-3
CDR3: CASSPGAPYNEQFF

length: 16
J: TRBJ2-1
V: TRBV19
CDR3: CASSIGGGRISGEQFF

length: 16
J: TRBJ2-1
V: TRBV5-1
CDR3: CASSPRWDGGADEQFF

length: 16
J: TRBJ2-4
V: TRBV14
CDR3: CASSQTGVLGKNSQYF

length: 13
J: TRBJ2-7
V: TRBV5-5
CDR3: CASSLGGHYEQYF

length: 13
J: TRBJ2-1
V: TRBV5-4
CDR3: CASSLASYNEQFF

length: 13
J: TRBJ1-1
V: TRBV6-5
CDR3: CASLGLGPREAFF

length: 13
J: TRBJ2-3
V: TRBV4-3
CDR3: CASSQAGSDTQYF

length: 15
J: TRBJ2-5
V: TRBV7-8
CDR3: CASSTLLAGGGTQYF

length: 11
J: TRBJ1-1
V: TRBV21-1
CDR3: CASNSGSGAFF

length: 15
J: TRBJ2-4
V: TRBV13
CDR3: CASRPWTGTKNIQYF

length: 14
J: TRBJ1-1
V: TRBV5-3
CDR3: CARRSTGSKIEAFF

length: 15
J: TRBJ2-3
V: TRBV7-2
CDR3: CASSSSGQRADTQYF

length: 15
J: TRBJ1-2
V: TRBV7-2
CDR3: CASSLLGGQGDGYTF

length: 14
J: TRBJ1-5
V: TRBV19
CDR3: CASSLQGAWQPQHF

length: 13
J: TRBJ2-2
V: TRBV10-3
CDR3: CATGTSDTGELFF

length: 13
J: TRBJ1-2
V: TRBV6-5
CDR3: CASRGTGRSGYTF

length: 15
J: TRBJ2-1
V: TRBV19
CDR3: CASRGRGNPYNEQFF

length: 17
J: TRBJ1-2
V: TRBV4-1
CDR3: CASSQDYFKGPGYGYTF

length: 15
J: TRBJ1-1
V: TRBV7-9
CDR3: CASSPPRQGTTEAFF

length: 14
J: TRBJ2-7
V: TRBV10-3
CDR3: CAITQAWRSYEQYF

length: 13
J: TRBJ2-3
V: TRBV5-1
CDR3: CASRAGPWDTQYF

length: 13
J: TRBJ2-1
V: TRBV2
CDR3: CASATGSYNEQFF

length: 14
J: TRBJ1-1
V: TRBV25-1
CDR3: CASSENGDRTEAFF

length: 15
J: TRBJ2-3
V: TRBV7-9
CDR3: CSSSLGDSSTDTQYF

length: 14
J: TRBJ2-1
V: TRBV4-1
CDR3: CASSLVGRRDEQFF

length: 18
J: TRBJ1-2
V: TRBV18
CDR3: CASSPLRQGEASNYGYTF

length: 15
J: TRBJ2-2
V: TRBV6-5
CDR3: CASSYDGVNTGELFF

length: 14
J: TRBJ2-6
V: TRBV7-9
CDR3: CASRPSSGANVLTF

length: 18
J: TRBJ2-5
V: TRBV5-1
CDR3: CASSLGRGGSDLQETQYF

length: 15
J: TRBJ2-1
V: TRBV13
CDR3: CASSLEMSSYNEQFF

length: 15
J: TRBJ2-2
V: TRBV9
CDR3: CASSVAQDNTGELFF

length: 13
J: TRBJ2-1
V: TRBV5-1
CDR3: CASSLGTYNEQFF

length: 17
J: TRBJ1-1
V: TRBV11-2
CDR3: CAGSLALWDMRDTEAFF

length: 15
J: TRBJ2-1
V: TRBV4-1
CDR3: CASSQPGQGAREQFF

length: 15
J: TRBJ2-7
V: TRBV7-2
CDR3: CASSLRGRAPYEQYF

length: 17
J: TRBJ2-1
V: TRBV13
CDR3: CASSSFSGSTEGGEQFF

length: 15
J: TRBJ1-5
V: TRBV10-1
CDR3: CASSGGQDSNQPQHF

length: 10
J: TRBJ1-2
V: TRBV29-1
CDR3: CSAGTDGYTF

length: 16
J: TRBJ2-5
V: TRBV19
CDR3: CASSTGLAGGPGTQYF

length: 15
J: TRBJ2-2
V: TRBV2
CDR3: CASSVRSRGTGELFF

length: 15
J: TRBJ2-1
V: TRBV4-3
CDR3: CASSPQGPGGNEQFF

length: 12
J: TRBJ1-2
V: TRBV10-1
CDR3: CASSGQSRGYTF

length: 14
J: TRBJ2-1
V: TRBV19
CDR3: CASSIPGSYNEQFF

length: 14
J: TRBJ1-2
V: TRBV7-2
CDR3: CASSLEGQRIEANF

length: 12
J: TRBJ2-3
V: TRBV19
CDR3: CASSPRTDTQYF

length: 15
J: TRBJ2-5
V: TRBV9
CDR3: CASSALSDRAETQYF

length: 15
J: TRBJ2-1
V: TRBV5-1
CDR3: CASSLGTSRGNEQFF